This TCR beta chain was captured in a study of cytomegalovirus exposure and HLA in healthy donors. The primer mix had 60 Vbeta and 13 Jbeta primers. The protocol was immunoSEQ multiplex PCR, while the TCRdb copy is restricted to in-frame clones and leaves out a portion. In the table there are some 90,000 clones, around 80% of which are singletons. This CDR3 region has 12 residues. CDR1 and CDR2 (germline): SQVTM, ANQGSEA. V shed 3 bases and J shed 6 bases, with 10 bases lying between them. The chain employs TRBV29-1 and TRBJ2-3, with D maybe TRBD2 (7 bases). The sample consisted of PBMCs. This sequence originates from a woman in her 50s in good health and CMV-seropositive. The chain's CDR3 is CSVEGGADTQYF. The CDR3 DNA is TGCAGCGTTGAGGGGGGGGCGGATACGCAGTATTTT.